These 27 T cell receptor beta chains came from one sample sequenced in a study of PD-1 blockade in classical Hodgkin lymphoma. The protocol was immunoSEQ multiplex PCR, while the TCRdb copy is restricted to in-frame clones and leaves out a portion. The top ten hold around 24% of the sample, which has approximately 4,200 clones, over 70% seen once. Each patient experienced a relapse that followed autologous stem cell transplantation, and brentuximab vedotin exposure varied. It was by magnetic negative selection that CD8+ T cells were isolated from thawed PBMCs. The sample consisted of CD8+ T cells from blood, taken at baseline. The receptors were gathered from a human donor with classical Hodgkin lymphoma.

V and J are TRBV4-1 and TRBJ2-1; possible D gene TRBD2, 7 bases. Trimming took 4 bases from V and 5 from J, leaving 15 bases between them. CDR1 and CDR2 from the germline V gene are MGHRA and YSYEKL. The CDR3 loop spans 15 amino acids. The CDR3 sequence: CASSLLGGAHNEQFF. CDR3 in DNA: TGCGCCAGCAGCCTTCTGGGGGGGGCGCACAATGAGCAGTTCTTC.

The chain combines TRBV4-1 with TRBJ2-1; no clear D gene. The CDR3 consists of 14 residues. Trimming left V 0 bases short and J 10 bases short, with 13 bases between. Germline CDR1 and CDR2: MGHRA and YSYEKL. The CDR3 DNA follows: TGCGCCAGCAGCCAAGAGGGTCCGAGCAACGAGCAGTTCTTC. This sequence encodes CASSQEGPSNEQFF.

This clone was seen only a few times. The chain uses TRBV15 and TRBJ1-3; no clear D. This CDR3 spans 17 amino acids. The germline V gene has CDR1 LNHNV and CDR2 YYDKDF (reference sequence). V was trimmed by 1 base and J by 0 bases, leaving 13 bases between them. CDR3: CATSRAKASGSGNTIYF. As DNA, the CDR3 is TGTGCCACCAGCAGAGCTAAGGCTTCGGGCTCTGGAAACACCATATATTTT.

A few counts support this clone. The chain carries TRBV28 and TRBJ1-5; D gene ambiguous. V lost 6 bases and J 2 bases, leaving 17 bases between the germline ends. This CDR3 is 16 amino acids long. The germline V gene encodes CDR1 MDHEN and CDR2 SYDVKM. The CDR3 nucleotides read TGTGCCAGCAGCCCCTTGCATCGCAGTCGCAATCAGCCCCAGCATTTT. The encoded protein is CASSPLHRSRNQPQHF.

The CDR3 DNA is TGTGCCAGCAGCTTAACGCGCGCGGGAGGGCCAACCGGGGAGCTGTTTTTT. Encoded protein: CASSLTRAGGPTGELFF. The V call is TRBV7-3, the J call TRBJ2-2; TRBD2 aligns across 9 bases. V lost 0 bases to trimming and J lost 5 bases; unmatched junction nucleotides: 7. The germline V gene has CDR1 SGHTA and CDR2 FQGTGA. The CDR3 extends over 17 amino acids.

The gene calls are TRBV19 and TRBJ1-4, with 10 bases identical to TRBD1. The CDR3 totals 13 residues. Germline values: CDR1 LNHDA, CDR2 SQIVND (reference sequence). V lost 10 bases, J lost 7 bases, and 6 bases stayed unmatched. The CDR3 nucleotides read TGTGCCACCGGGACAGGGGTTATTGAAAAACTGTTTTTT. Translation gives CATGTGVIEKLFF. The full variable domain, in which reference TRBV19 and TRBJ1-4 provide the parts outside the CDR3, is DGGITQSPKYLFRKEGQNVTLSCEQNLNHDAMYWYRQDPGQGLRLIYYSQIVNDFQKGDIAEGYSVSREKKESFPLTVTSAQKNPTAFYLCATGTGVIEKLFFGSGTQLSVL.

The chain uses TRBV6-1 and TRBJ2-1; 9 bases line up with TRBD2. The CDR3 length is 16 residues. The V gene's germline CDR1 is MNHNS and CDR2 SASEGT. V gave up 1 base and J gave up 3 bases; unmatched junction bases: 4. The CDR3 sequence: CASSEEVSGGYNEQFF. In DNA form, the CDR3 reads TGTGCCAGCAGTGAAGAGGTTAGCGGGGGCTACAATGAGCAGTTCTTC.

The chain joins TRBV7-8 to TRBJ2-1, with 7 bases aligning to TRBD2. Germline CDR1 is SGHVS and CDR2 is FQNEAQ. The CDR3 loop spans 17 amino acids. V lost 1 base, J lost 1 base, and 7 bases stayed unmatched. This CDR3 is CASSLVRRGGSYNEQFF. CDR3 nucleotides: TGTGCCAGCAGCTTAGTAAGGCGGGGAGGGTCCTACAATGAGCAGTTCTTC.

The gene calls are TRBV5-4 and TRBJ2-7, with D tentatively TRBD1 (6 bases). Trimming took 1 base from V and 5 from J, leaving 16 bases between them. The CDR3 runs to 15 residues. Germline CDR1 is SGHNT and CDR2 is YYREEE (reference sequence). CDR3 sequence reads: CASSLMGANFNEQYF. Here the CDR3 DNA reads TGTGCCAGCAGCTTGATGGGGGCTAATTTCAACGAGCAGTACTTC.

The chain links TRBV29-1 to TRBJ2-5; tentative D call: TRBD1 (6 bases). CDR1 is SQVTM and CDR2 is ANQGSEA in the germline V gene. V was pared by 5 bases and J by 5 bases, with 12 bases between. CDR3 length: 12 residues. CDR3 sequence reads: CSVYRVHETQYF. The CDR3, as DNA: TGCAGCGTTTACAGGGTCCACGAGACCCAGTACTTC.

The chain carries TRBV29-1 and TRBJ1-1; TRBD1 agrees at 7 bases. The CDR3 has 12 amino acids. The J segment lost 5 bases and the V segment lost 8 bases, leaving 8 bases of the junction unmatched. CDR1 and CDR2 (germline): SQVTM, ANQGSEA. CDR3 nucleotide sequence: TGCAGCACCTTGACAGGGCCGACTGAAGCTTTCTTT. As protein: CSTLTGPTEAFF.

This clone occurred once. This chain joins TRBV5-4 and TRBJ2-1; 10 bases align to TRBD1. The CDR3 totals 15 residues. The ends lost 0 bases at V and 7 bases at J; junction bases unmatched: 4. The germline V gene encodes CDR1 SGHNT and CDR2 YYREEE (reference sequence). The CDR3 is CASSLGGQGRNEQFF. The CDR3 region has the DNA TGTGCCAGCAGCTTGGGGGGACAGGGGAGGAATGAGCAGTTCTTC.

This sequence joins TRBV11-2 and TRBJ1-4, with 8 bases lining up with TRBD1. The CDR3 is made up of 15 amino acids. Germline CDR1 and CDR2: SGHAT and FQNNGV. The junction had 8 bases not matched to a gene; V was cut back by 4 bases and J by 7 bases. CDR3 in amino acids: CASSSTGTGGEKLFF. The CDR3 coding sequence is TGTGCCAGCAGCTCCACCGGGACAGGTGGTGAAAAACTGTTTTTT.

This clone is classed as large (0.1 to 1%). The chain carries TRBV4-1 and TRBJ1-2; D uncertain. Deletions cut 0 bases from V and 4 bases from J, with 12 bases between. Germline loops: CDR1 MGHRA, CDR2 YSYEKL. The CDR3 covers 15 residues. In nucleotides, the CDR3 is TGCGCCAGCAGCCAAGATCGTGGGGTTGGCTATGGCTACACCTTC. It translates to CASSQDRGVGYGYTF.

V and J are TRBV11-2 and TRBJ2-7; D is perhaps TRBD1 or TRBD2 (5 bases each). The CDR3 has 14 amino acids. Germline loops: CDR1 SGHAT, CDR2 FQNNGV. V lost 3 bases, J lost 7 bases, and 16 bases lay in between. The CDR3 region is CASSFWDRTSEQYF. In DNA, the CDR3 is TGTGCCAGCAGCTTTTGGGACCGGACATCTGAGCAGTACTTC.

By sample fraction, this clone is medium-sized. V gene TRBV9 combines with J gene TRBJ2-2; possible D gene TRBD1, 6 bases. The germline CDR1 and CDR2 sequences are SGDLS and YYNGEE. This CDR3 region has 15 residues. V dropped 0 bases and J dropped 1 base, with 7 bases sitting between them. Here the CDR3 DNA reads TGTGCCAGCAGCGTAGAACAGGGGAACACCGGGGAGCTGTTTTTT. Residues: CASSVEQGNTGELFF.

The chain has TRBV7-6 and TRBJ2-5, with no clear D. Germline assignment: CDR1 SGHVS and CDR2 FNYEAQ. Trimming cost V 1 base and J 1 base, with 10 bases left between them. This CDR3 spans 15 amino acids. The CDR3 DNA follows: TGTGCCAGCAGCTTAGAAGTCAGCCTCCAAGAGACCCAGTACTTC. Translated, it gives CASSLEVSLQETQYF. Full variable domain (rest looked up from reference TRBV7-6 and TRBJ2-5): GAGVSQSPRYKVTKRGQDVALRCDPISGHVSLYWYRQALGQGPEFLTYFNYEAQQDKSGLPNDRFSAERPEGSISTLTIQRTEQRDSAMYRCASSLEVSLQETQYFGPGTRLLVL.

J is TRBJ2-7 and V is TRBV6-1; D not resolved. The CDR3 spans 12 residues. With 2 bases removed from V and 7 bases from J, the gap between germline ends came to 9 bases. Per the germline V gene, CDR1 is MNHNS and CDR2 is SASEGT. This CDR3 reads CASSELVGEQYF. The DNA for the CDR3 is TGTGCCAGCAGTGAATTGGTGGGGGAGCAGTACTTC.

The chain carries TRBV9 and TRBJ1-2, with a tentative D call TRBD1 (6 bases). V dropped 0 bases and J dropped 4 bases, with 10 bases sitting between them. Germline CDR1 SGDLS, CDR2 YYNGEE. The CDR3 contains 14 residues. The CDR3 reads CASSVGTGTYGYTF. DNA for the CDR3: TGTGCCAGCAGCGTAGGAACAGGGACCTATGGCTACACCTTC.

V and J are TRBV9 and TRBJ2-3; D might be TRBD2 (5 bases). V lost 4 bases and J 4 bases, leaving 16 bases between the germline ends. The CDR3 is made up of 15 amino acids. Germline CDR1 and CDR2: SGDLS and YYNGEE. CDR3 sequence reads: CASSPVSAAADTQYF. In nucleotides, the CDR3 is TGTGCCAGCAGCCCCGTTAGCGCTGCTGCAGATACGCAGTATTTT. Supplemented by reference TRBV9 and TRBJ2-3, the full variable domain reads DSGVTQTPKHLITATGQRVTLRCSPRSGDLSVYWYQQSLDQGLQFLIQYYNGEERAKGNILERFSAQQFPDLHSELNLSSLELGDSALYFCASSPVSAAADTQYFGPGTRLTVL.

This clone has just one count. The V call is TRBV29-1, the J call TRBJ2-7; weak D call: TRBD1 (6 bases). The CDR3 sequence is 13 residues long. The germline V gene encodes CDR1 SQVTM and CDR2 ANQGSEA. The V and J ends lost 5 bases and 2 bases respectively, with 13 bases between them. DNA for the CDR3: TGCAGCGTTTCCAGGGGACCTGCCTACGAGCAGTACTTC. Translating gives CSVSRGPAYEQYF.

The chain couples TRBV9 to TRBJ1-4, with 9 bases fitting TRBD1. The CDR3 extends over 15 amino acids. V trimming: 0 bases; J trimming: 8 bases; junction bases outside the gene matches: 5. Germline V gene lookup returns CDR1 SGDLS and CDR2 YYNGEE. Written as DNA, the CDR3 is TGTGCCAGCAGCGTAGAAGGGACAGGGAGAGAAAAACTGTTTTTT. It yields the protein CASSVEGTGREKLFF. Full variable domain (rest looked up from reference TRBV9 and TRBJ1-4): DSGVTQTPKHLITATGQRVTLRCSPRSGDLSVYWYQQSLDQGLQFLIQYYNGEERAKGNILERFSAQQFPDLHSELNLSSLELGDSALYFCASSVEGTGREKLFFGSGTQLSVL.

This CDR3 reads CASSLVPGTLNTEAFF. CDR3 in DNA: TGTGCCAGCAGTCTTGTACCAGGGACCCTGAACACTGAAGCTTTCTTT. The V and J genes are TRBV28 and TRBJ1-1, with TRBD1 as a possible D gene (5 bases). In germline, CDR1 is MDHEN, CDR2 SYDVKM. V was trimmed by 5 bases and J by 0 bases, leaving 16 bases between them. The CDR3 length is 16 residues. The full variable domain, completed using reference TRBV28 and TRBJ1-1, is DVKVTQSSRYLVKRTGEKVFLECVQDMDHENMFWYRQDPGLGLRLIYFSYDVKMKEKGDIPEGYSVSREKKERFSLILESASTNQTSMYLCASSLVPGTLNTEAFFGQGTRLTVV.

The CDR3 DNA is TGTGCCAGCAGTGAATTACAGGGTCCCTACGAGCAGTACTTC. Amino acids: CASSELQGPYEQYF. This rearrangement joins TRBV6-1 to TRBJ2-7; possible D gene TRBD1, 6 bases. The germline V gene has CDR1 MNHNS and CDR2 SASEGT. The CDR3 consists of 14 residues. The V end lost 2 bases, the J end lost 2 bases, and 10 bases lay between the germline ends.

This chain uses TRBV7-2 with TRBJ2-2; D is uncertain. Trimming left V 3 bases short and J 4 bases short, with 15 bases between. The CDR3 has 16 amino acids. Germline V lookup: CDR1 SGHTA, CDR2 FQGNSA. The chain's CDR3 is CASSFSLGQATGELFF. The CDR3 nucleotides are TGTGCCAGCAGCTTCAGCTTAGGGCAAGCCACCGGGGAGCTGTTTTTT.

Sample share makes this clone large (0.1 to 1%). The V and J genes are TRBV5-6 and TRBJ2-2; no firm D call. The V gene's germline CDR1 is SGHDT and CDR2 YYEEEE. The CDR3 length is 13 residues. Trimming removed 0 bases from V and 9 bases from J, with 9 bases in between. The CDR3 coding sequence is TGTGCCAGCAGCTTGGGTCCCAGGTGGGAGCTGTTTTTT. Amino acids: CASSLGPRWELFF.

The V and J genes are TRBV27 and TRBJ2-7; 9 nucleotides agree with TRBD2. CDR1 and CDR2 (germline): MNHEY, SMNVEV (reference sequence). This CDR3 is 15 amino acids long. Trimming removed 4 bases from V and 3 bases from J; junction bases left unmatched: 7. The DNA for the CDR3 is TGTGCCAGCAGTTCCGGACTAGCGTACTACTACGAGCAGTACTTC. It yields the protein CASSSGLAYYYEQYF.